Below, 2 T cell receptor beta chains from the same sample are listed, as sequenced in a study of T cell responses to AZD1222 COVID-19 vaccine. Sequencing used immunoSEQ multiplex PCR; TCRdb keeps in-frame clones, though not all of them. The data contain some 180,000 clones, 90% to 95% of them seen just once; the ten biggest clones take up about 3.6%. This sample comprised peripheral blood, obtained 28 days after the second dose of the MenACWY control vaccine. The source is an adult who received the MenACWY meningococcal vaccine as a control.

The V and J genes are TRBV28 and TRBJ1-1; the D gene is possibly TRBD1 (5 bases). The V end was cut by 7 bases, the J end by 0 bases, with 15 bases between. Germline lookup yields CDR1 MDHEN and CDR2 SYDVKM. This CDR3 has 15 residues. The CDR3 DNA sequence: TGTGCCAGCACCCCCTCTGACAGAATGAACACTGAAGCTTTCTTT. It specifies CASTPSDRMNTEAFF.

The chain recombines TRBV11-2 with TRBJ2-3; D unclear. The germline gives CDR1 SGHAT, CDR2 FQNNGV. This CDR3 contains 13 residues. V was pared by 1 base and J by 1 base, with 3 bases between. The CDR3 region is CASSLGGTDTQYF. DNA of the CDR3: TGTGCCAGCAGCTTAGGAGGCACAGATACGCAGTATTTT.